These T cell receptor beta chains were read from a single sample in a study of cytomegalovirus exposure and HLA in healthy donors. Sequenced by immunoSEQ multiplex PCR; TCRdb stores in-frame clones only, minus some. This table has about 150,000 clones, approximately 80% appearing once. Specimen: PBMCs. The receptors originated from a boy under 10 years old in good health and CMV-seronegative. Each CDR3 is given with its conserved first and last residue.

j_gene: TRBJ2-2; v_gene: TRBV18; CDR3aa: CASSLLGGANTGELFF
j_gene: TRBJ2-2; v_gene: TRBV7-9; CDR3aa: CASSPTSGYTGELFF
j_gene: TRBJ2-1; v_gene: TRBV19; CDR3aa: CASYEPGNEQFF
j_gene: TRBJ2-1; v_gene: TRBV14; CDR3aa: CASSQEIGVSYNEQFF
j_gene: TRBJ2-4; v_gene: TRBV19; CDR3aa: CASRSLVGRKGAKNIQYF
j_gene: TRBJ2-2; v_gene: TRBV6-6; CDR3aa: CASRTGGLAEGELFF
j_gene: TRBJ1-4; v_gene: TRBV15; CDR3aa: CATSRDLGQGEKLFF
j_gene: TRBJ2-1; v_gene: TRBV7-6; CDR3aa: CASSLGLANYNEQFF
j_gene: TRBJ2-3; v_gene: TRBV27; CDR3aa: CASSLLLAGGTDTQYF
j_gene: TRBJ1-5; v_gene: TRBV7-9; CDR3aa: CSSSLAGGEPNQPQHF
j_gene: TRBJ1-2; v_gene: TRBV6-1; CDR3aa: CASSQETGAGYDYGYTF
j_gene: TRBJ2-7; v_gene: TRBV27; CDR3aa: CASSLDSGTGSYEQYF
j_gene: TRBJ1-2; v_gene: TRBV6-5; CDR3aa: CASSYGGLRGSNGYTF
j_gene: TRBJ1-2; v_gene: TRBV6-4; CDR3aa: CASSAGTGDYGYTF
j_gene: TRBJ2-7; v_gene: TRBV5-6; CDR3aa: CASSLAAAYEQYF
j_gene: TRBJ2-3; v_gene: TRBV7-9; CDR3aa: CASSLFLPSTDTQYF
j_gene: TRBJ1-2; v_gene: TRBV6-1; CDR3aa: CASRDRTLSNYGYTF
j_gene: TRBJ1-1; v_gene: TRBV6-4; CDR3aa: CASSRSRNTEAFF
j_gene: TRBJ1-5; v_gene: TRBV18; CDR3aa: CASSALTGSNQPQHF
j_gene: TRBJ2-1; v_gene: TRBV6-1; CDR3aa: CASTPRGSSYNEQFF
j_gene: TRBJ1-2; v_gene: TRBV7-9; CDR3aa: CSSSQGADSNYGYTF
j_gene: TRBJ2-3; v_gene: TRBV2; CDR3aa: CASSAGQITDTQYF
j_gene: TRBJ2-7; v_gene: TRBV7-9; CDR3aa: CASSSNRGEPYEQYF
j_gene: TRBJ2-3; v_gene: TRBV7-3; CDR3aa: CASSRGRGSTDTQYF
j_gene: TRBJ1-4; v_gene: TRBV30; CDR3aa: CACSDRLGTNEKLFF
j_gene: TRBJ1-3; v_gene: TRBV19; CDR3aa: CASSWGGLSGNTIYF
j_gene: TRBJ1-1; v_gene: TRBV7-3; CDR3aa: CASSFTRGKNTEAFF
j_gene: TRBJ2-7; v_gene: TRBV5-1; CDR3aa: CASSFIGLGSYEQYF
j_gene: TRBJ2-3; v_gene: TRBV9; CDR3aa: CASSPTGQGVGVGYF
j_gene: TRBJ2-7; v_gene: TRBV27; CDR3aa: CASSLATGGSNEQYF
j_gene: TRBJ2-3; v_gene: TRBV6-1; CDR3aa: CASMVAGADTQYF
j_gene: TRBJ1-4; v_gene: TRBV18; CDR3aa: CASSPFHRDEKLFF
j_gene: TRBJ2-7; v_gene: TRBV27; CDR3aa: CASSLSYAGQVSTYEQYF
j_gene: TRBJ2-3; v_gene: TRBV28; CDR3aa: CASSLQGFETDTQYF
j_gene: TRBJ2-3; v_gene: TRBV7-9; CDR3aa: CASSSPPGQGLPDTQYF